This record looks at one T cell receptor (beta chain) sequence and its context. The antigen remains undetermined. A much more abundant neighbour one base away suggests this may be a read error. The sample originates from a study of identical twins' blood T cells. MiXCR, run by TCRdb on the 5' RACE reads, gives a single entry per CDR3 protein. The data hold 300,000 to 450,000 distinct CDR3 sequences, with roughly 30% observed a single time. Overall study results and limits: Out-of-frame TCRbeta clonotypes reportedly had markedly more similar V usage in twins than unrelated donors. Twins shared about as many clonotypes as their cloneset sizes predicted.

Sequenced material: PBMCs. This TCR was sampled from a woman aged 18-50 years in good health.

The CDR3 sequence is CASSQDRQVAQYF. The CDR3 nucleotides read TGTGCCAGCAGCCAAGATCGCCAGGTTGCGCAGTATTTT. This chain links TRBV4-2 with TRBJ2-3; D unclear. Per germline, CDR1 LGHNA and CDR2 YNFKEQ. The V gene lost 0 bases and the J gene lost 10 bases, with 11 bases spanning the gap. The CDR3 is made up of 13 amino acids.